This T cell receptor (beta chain) was recovered during a study of blood T cells in healthy people across ages. Study-level results: Researchers said unsorted PBMCs prevented a conclusive naive versus antigen-experienced comparison. Estimated diversity, derived from one million T cells, was regarded as an underestimate.

With a J-beta primer mix and a sample-barcoded 5' primer, a second PCR ran roughly 6 to 11 cycles. Tags on each cDNA molecule came from a template-switch adaptor with 12 random nucleotides. Each CDR3 protein gets one entry after TCRdb re-called the 5' RACE reads with MiXCR. The data contain 1.4 million or so distinct CDR3 sequences, approximately 43% of them singletons. The CDR3 runs to 13 residues. Germline CDR1 and CDR2: SGHTA and FQGNSA. This clonotype was recorded only once. Antigen specificity is unknown. The junction differs from germline at one of its ends, possibly a read error. Sequencing was carried out using blood. The sequence was obtained from a young woman in good health. The chain is built from TRBV7-2 and TRBJ2-3; D is perhaps TRBD1 or TRBD2 (5 bases each). CDR3 in DNA: TGTGCCAGCAGCGCGGACTTCACAGGTACGCAGTATTTT. This gives the protein CASSADFTGTQYF.